Below are 31 T cell receptor beta chains sequenced from a single sample in a study of cytomegalovirus exposure and HLA in healthy donors. It was with 60 Vbeta and 13 Jbeta primers that the PCR ran. Assay: immunoSEQ multiplex PCR; the TCRdb copy retains only in-frame clones and omits some. Seen here are about 93,000 clones, nearly 80% observed once, and the top ten hold over 3%. The sequenced sample was PBMCs. The receptors shown here come from a woman in her forties in good health and CMV-seronegative.

The chain joins TRBV5-1 to TRBJ2-5; possible D gene TRBD1, 7 bases. The last part of the DNA fits TRBJ2-7 better; the J call may be wrong. Germline V gene sequence: CDR1 SGHRS, CDR2 YFSETQ. The CDR3 totals 15 residues. The CDR3 DNA reads as TGCGCCAGCAGCTTGGCGACAGGGACTCCCTACGAGCAGTACTTC. This gives the protein CASSLATGTPYEQYF.

This chain links TRBV7-2 with TRBJ2-5; D call uncertain. This CDR3 is 14 amino acids long. Germline CDR1 SGHTA, CDR2 FQGNSA. Deletions cut 0 bases from V and 1 base from J, with 6 bases between. CDR3 sequence: CASSLAVIQETQYF. The CDR3 DNA reads TGTGCCAGCAGCTTAGCCGTAATCCAAGAGACCCAGTACTTC. Full variable domain (rest looked up from reference TRBV7-2 and TRBJ2-5): GAGVSQSPSNKVTEKGKDVELRCDPISGHTALYWYRQSLGQGLEFLIYFQGNSAPDKSGLPSDRFSAERTGGSVSTLTIQRTQQEDSAVYLCASSLAVIQETQYFGPGTRLLVL.

This clone was seen a single time. The rearrangement links TRBV5-1 to TRBJ2-7; D is undetermined. This CDR3 is 15 amino acids long. The V end lost 0 bases, the J end lost 2 bases, and 12 bases lay between the germline ends. The germline gives CDR1 SGHRS, CDR2 YFSETQ. CDR3 nucleotide sequence: TGCGCCAGCAGCTTGGGGATCGGTACTACCTACGAGCAGTACTTC. Amino acids: CASSLGIGTTYEQYF.

This chain joins TRBV30 and TRBJ2-3, with D maybe TRBD1 (6 bases). Germline V gene sequence: CDR1 GTSNPN, CDR2 SVGIG (reference sequence). Trimming shortened V by 4 bases and J by 8 bases, and 16 bases separated the two germline ends. This CDR3 contains 13 residues. The DNA of the CDR3 is TGTGCCTGGAAAAACGAGGGGGTTGGTACGCAGTATTTT. Amino acids: CAWKNEGVGTQYF.

The rearrangement joins TRBV27 to TRBJ2-3, with no clear D. With 6 bases removed from V and 0 bases from J, the gap between germline ends came to 13 bases. The CDR3 loop spans 15 amino acids. Germline CDR1 and CDR2: MNHEY and SMNVEV (reference sequence). For the CDR3, the DNA is TGTGCCAGCAGCCGGCGGCTTACAAGCACAGATACGCAGTATTTT. Its translation: CASSRRLTSTDTQYF.

The CDR3 sequence is CASSPMTGYEQYF. DNA of the CDR3: TGCGCCAGCAGCCCCATGACGGGCTACGAGCAGTACTTC. V and J are TRBV5-1 and TRBJ2-7, with D unresolved. Looked up from germline, CDR1 is SGHRS and CDR2 is YFSETQ. With 4 bases removed from V and 3 bases from J, the gap between germline ends came to 11 bases. The CDR3 totals 13 residues. The variable domain in full, with the rest retrieved from reference TRBV5-1 and TRBJ2-7, is KAGVTQTPRYLIKTRGQQVTLSCSPISGHRSVSWYQQTPGQGLQFLFEYFSETQRNKGNFPGRFSGRQFSNSRSEMNVSTLELGDSALYLCASSPMTGYEQYFGPGTRLTVT.

V usage is TRBV5-1 and J usage is TRBJ2-2; 9 nucleotides agree with TRBD1. J lost 3 bases, V lost 4 bases, and 13 bases had no gene match. This CDR3 has 18 residues. Germline V lookup: CDR1 SGHRS, CDR2 YFSETQ. CDR3 sequence reads: CASSTGDTGGLDTGELFF. The DNA for the CDR3 is TGCGCCAGCAGCACCGGGGACACAGGGGGCTTGGACACCGGGGAGCTGTTTTTT.

The gene calls are TRBV5-1 and TRBJ2-3; TRBD1 matches at 12 bases. CDR1 SGHRS and CDR2 YFSETQ come from the germline V gene. Losses at the gene ends were 4 bases for V and 3 bases for J; bases not matched to a gene: 9. The length of the CDR3 is 17 residues. CDR3 loop: CASSLGDRGPLTDTQYF. The CDR3 DNA reads TGCGCCAGCAGCCTGGGGGACAGGGGGCCGCTAACAGATACGCAGTATTTT.

The CDR3 DNA follows: TGTGCCAGCAGTCCTGGACAGGGGGTTTCGGGCTACACCTTC. Residues: CASSPGQGVSGYTF. The V and J genes are TRBV6-4 and TRBJ1-2; 10 bases are a match to TRBD1. The junction had 8 bases not matched to a gene; V was cut back by 5 bases and J by 8 bases. Germline CDR1 and CDR2: MRHNA and SNTAGT. The CDR3 runs 14 residues.

This chain connects TRBV4-3 to TRBJ2-7, with D perhaps TRBD2 (5 bases). The V gene's germline CDR1 is LGHNA and CDR2 YSLEER. CDR3 length equals 15 residues. V shed 0 bases and J shed 2 bases, with 11 bases lying between them. The CDR3: CASSQDRGSPYEQYF. The CDR3 coding sequence is TGCGCCAGCAGCCAAGATAGAGGGTCCCCCTACGAGCAGTACTTC.

This clone showed up just a few times. In DNA form, the CDR3 reads TGTGCCAGCAGCCAGGGACAAGCCCCCTATGGCTACACCTTC. Its protein product is CASSQGQAPYGYTF. V gene TRBV6-5 combines with J gene TRBJ1-2; D perhaps matches TRBD1 (6 bases). This CDR3 has 14 amino acids. Trimming took 6 bases from V and 4 from J, leaving 15 bases between them. The germline V gene encodes CDR1 MNHEY and CDR2 SVGAGI.

This chain connects TRBV7-7 to TRBJ2-2, with 10 bases identical to TRBD1. Germline lookup yields CDR1 SSHAT and CDR2 FNYEAQ (reference sequence). The CDR3 spans 15 residues. Germline trimming cut 5 bases from V and 5 bases from J; bases unmatched to any gene: 5. The CDR3 DNA reads as TGTGCCAGCAGCGAGGGACAGGGGAAGACCGGGGAGCTGTTTTTT. Amino acids: CASSEGQGKTGELFF.

This chain links TRBV19 with TRBJ2-7; D is possibly TRBD2 (5 bases). Germline CDR1 and CDR2: LNHDA and SQIVND (reference sequence). The CDR3 runs to 15 residues. With 5 bases removed from V and 2 bases from J, the gap between germline ends came to 16 bases. CDR3 sequence (DNA): TGTGCCAGTAGTCCTGCCGGACTTGGGACCTACGAGCAGTACTTC. This sequence encodes CASSPAGLGTYEQYF.

V is TRBV7-6 and J is TRBJ2-7; tentatively, D is TRBD1 (6 bases). This CDR3 is built from 14 residues. Germline CDR1 and CDR2: SGHVS and FNYEAQ. V was shortened by 1 base and J by 4 bases, with 11 bases between the two germline ends. As DNA, the CDR3 is TGTGCCAGCAGCTTAGGTACAGGGTTATACGAGCAGTACTTC. It is translated as CASSLGTGLYEQYF.

About this clone itself: Other DNA sequences in this specimen translate into the identical CDR3. The chain uses TRBV5-6 and TRBJ2-7, with TRBD1 matching over 7 bases. The CDR3 covers 16 residues. V lost 4 bases to trimming and J lost 7 bases; unmatched junction nucleotides: 17. Germline values: CDR1 SGHDT, CDR2 YYEEEE. CDR3 in DNA: TGTGCCAGCAGCGTACCGGACAGGAGAAGGGTGGGAGAGCAGTACTTC. Amino acids: CASSVPDRRRVGEQYF.

V gene TRBV9 combines with J gene TRBJ2-1, with 8 bases fitting TRBD2. The ends lost 2 bases at V and 7 bases at J; junction bases unmatched: 5. Germline V gene lookup returns CDR1 SGDLS and CDR2 YYNGEE. The CDR3 length is 14 residues. The CDR3, as DNA: TGTGCCAGCAGCGTGGCGGGAGGAAGGAATGAGCAGTTCTTC. Its translation is CASSVAGGRNEQFF. The variable domain in full, with the rest retrieved from reference TRBV9 and TRBJ2-1, is DSGVTQTPKHLITATGQRVTLRCSPRSGDLSVYWYQQSLDQGLQFLIQYYNGEERAKGNILERFSAQQFPDLHSELNLSSLELGDSALYFCASSVAGGRNEQFFGPGTRLTVL.

The rearrangement uses TRBV30 and TRBJ1-1; D not resolved. Trimming took off 3 bases at V and 7 bases at J, with 18 bases between the two ends. This CDR3 contains 14 residues. Germline-derived CDR1 and CDR2 are GTSNPN and SVGIG (reference sequence). The CDR3: CAWSRRSATSEAFF. The CDR3 region has the DNA TGTGCCTGGAGCAGGAGGTCAGCCACCAGTGAAGCTTTCTTT. Full variable domain (remainder filled in from reference TRBV30 and TRBJ1-1): SQTIHQWPATLVQPVGSPLSLECTVEGTSNPNLYWYRQAAGRGLQLLFYSVGIGQISSEVPQNLSASRPQDRQFILSSKKLLLSDSGFYLCAWSRRSATSEAFFGQGTRLTVV.

The chain couples TRBV27 to TRBJ1-1, with D perhaps matching TRBD1 (5 bases). The CDR3 covers 14 residues. The germline gives CDR1 MNHEY, CDR2 SMNVEV (reference sequence). V gave up 7 bases and J gave up 1 base, with 13 bases separating them. In DNA form, the CDR3 reads TGTGCCAGCACTAGGGGTATAGGGAACACTGAAGCTTTCTTT. This encodes CASTRGIGNTEAFF.

The chain carries TRBV7-2 and TRBJ2-3; 8 nucleotides line up with TRBD2. J lost 2 bases, V lost 5 bases, and 6 bases had no gene match. The CDR3 extends over 15 amino acids. The germline gives CDR1 SGHTA, CDR2 FQGNSA. CDR3 nucleotide sequence: TGTGCCAGCAGCCTCAGCGGGAGCCCCACAGATACGCAGTATTTT. Translated: CASSLSGSPTDTQYF.

This clone appeared a single time. The chain employs TRBV28 and TRBJ2-7; the match to TRBD2 covers 8 bases. Unmatched junction bases numbered 2, after V lost 5 bases and J lost 2 bases. Germline CDR1 MDHEN, CDR2 SYDVKM. The CDR3 sequence is 13 residues long. CDR3 in DNA: TGTGCCAGCAGTCTGGGACTAGCCTACGAGCAGTACTTC. Its translation: CASSLGLAYEQYF.

This clone showed up just once. The chain is built from TRBV2 and TRBJ1-6, with D hard to call. Trimming removed 2 bases at V and 7 bases at J, with 9 bases between. There are 14 residues in the CDR3. From germline, CDR1 is SNHLY and CDR2 FYNNEI. As DNA, the CDR3 is TGTGCCAGCAGTGAACGGGTGAAGAATTCACCCCTCCACTTT. Residues: CASSERVKNSPLHF.

This chain connects TRBV19 to TRBJ1-2; D perhaps matches TRBD1 (5 bases). V lost 5 bases to trimming and J lost 2 bases, with 9 bases between them. Germline CDR1 LNHDA, CDR2 SQIVND (reference sequence). The CDR3 length is 13 residues. Here the CDR3 reads CASSSRVNYGYTF. The CDR3 coding sequence is TGTGCCAGTAGTTCCAGGGTGAACTATGGCTACACCTTC.

This clone was counted only a few times. The chain links TRBV5-1 to TRBJ2-5, with D perhaps matching TRBD1 (5 bases). This CDR3 comprises 12 residues. V dropped 4 bases and J dropped 5 bases, with 9 bases sitting between them. Per the germline V gene, CDR1 is SGHRS and CDR2 is YFSETQ. The CDR3 sequence is CASSVAGETQYF. CDR3 nucleotide sequence: TGCGCCAGCAGCGTTGCAGGGGAGACCCAGTACTTC.

The chain couples TRBV7-3 to TRBJ2-6, with D unclear. Germline V gene lookup returns CDR1 SGHTA and CDR2 FQGTGA. This CDR3 is built from 14 residues. The germline V and J ends were trimmed by 5 bases and 4 bases, with 9 bases remaining between them. The CDR3 sequence is CASSLQPGANVLTF. The CDR3, as DNA: TGTGCCAGCAGCCTACAGCCCGGGGCCAACGTCCTGACTTTC.

This chain uses TRBV6-5 with TRBJ1-2, with D possibly matching TRBD1 (5 bases). Trimming cost V 2 bases and J 4 bases, with 8 bases left between them. Per germline, CDR1 MNHEY and CDR2 SVGAGI. This CDR3 comprises 13 residues. CDR3 nucleotides: TGTGCCAGCAGTTACGATGACAGCTATGGCTACACCTTC. Translated, it gives CASSYDDSYGYTF.

The chain carries TRBV5-1 and TRBJ1-1; no definite D call. This CDR3 is 14 amino acids long. V was shortened by 0 bases and J by 5 bases, with 11 bases between the two germline ends. From germline, CDR1 is SGHRS and CDR2 YFSETQ. CDR3 protein: CASSLVPGGTEAFF. The CDR3, as DNA: TGCGCCAGCAGCTTGGTTCCGGGTGGAACTGAAGCTTTCTTT.

This chain joins TRBV15 and TRBJ2-2; D gene uncertain. Germline values: CDR1 LNHNV, CDR2 YYDKDF (reference sequence). The CDR3 runs 14 residues. The V and J ends lost 3 bases and 3 bases respectively, with 8 bases between them. In DNA, the CDR3 is TGTGCCACCAGCAGTGGGCAGGACACCGGGGAGCTGTTTTTT. Residues: CATSSGQDTGELFF.

The table lists this clone with a count of one. At one end, the junction sequence differs from germline, possibly due to a read error. J is TRBJ1-2 and V is TRBV30; D is possibly TRBD1 (5 bases). Germline assignment: CDR1 GTSNPN and CDR2 SVGIG (reference sequence). This CDR3 comprises 18 residues. Here the CDR3 DNA reads TGTGCCCGGAGAGGAAGACAGCCACCTTCGAGTATGGGGTATGGCTACACCTTC. Protein: CARRGRQPPSSMGYGYTF.

The chain has TRBV9 and TRBJ1-2; no firm D call. This CDR3 has 15 residues. V was pared by 0 bases and J by 7 bases, with 16 bases between. Germline V gives CDR1 SGDLS, CDR2 YYNGEE. The CDR3 is CASSVARARSGGYTF. Here the CDR3 DNA reads TGTGCCAGCAGCGTAGCTCGGGCTCGGAGCGGTGGCTACACCTTC.

This chain uses TRBV7-2 with TRBJ2-1; D is unclear. Trimming removed 3 bases at V and 7 bases at J, with 7 bases between. Germline V gives CDR1 SGHTA, CDR2 FQGNSA. This CDR3 region has 12 residues. CDR3 sequence reads: CASSFWANEQFF. DNA of the CDR3: TGTGCCAGCAGCTTTTGGGCGAATGAGCAGTTCTTC. The variable domain in full, completed from reference TRBV7-2 and TRBJ2-1, reads GAGVSQSPSNKVTEKGKDVELRCDPISGHTALYWYRQSLGQGLEFLIYFQGNSAPDKSGLPSDRFSAERTGGSVSTLTIQRTQQEDSAVYLCASSFWANEQFFGPGTRLTVL.

This chain links TRBV19 with TRBJ1-2; 9 bases align to TRBD1. V was clipped by 3 bases and J by 8 bases; unmatched bases: 13. The CDR3 is 16 amino acids. Germline V lookup: CDR1 LNHDA, CDR2 SQIVND (reference sequence). This CDR3 reads CASSMGLPGQGRGYTF. The CDR3, as DNA: TGTGCCAGTAGTATGGGACTACCGGGACAGGGTAGGGGCTACACCTTC.